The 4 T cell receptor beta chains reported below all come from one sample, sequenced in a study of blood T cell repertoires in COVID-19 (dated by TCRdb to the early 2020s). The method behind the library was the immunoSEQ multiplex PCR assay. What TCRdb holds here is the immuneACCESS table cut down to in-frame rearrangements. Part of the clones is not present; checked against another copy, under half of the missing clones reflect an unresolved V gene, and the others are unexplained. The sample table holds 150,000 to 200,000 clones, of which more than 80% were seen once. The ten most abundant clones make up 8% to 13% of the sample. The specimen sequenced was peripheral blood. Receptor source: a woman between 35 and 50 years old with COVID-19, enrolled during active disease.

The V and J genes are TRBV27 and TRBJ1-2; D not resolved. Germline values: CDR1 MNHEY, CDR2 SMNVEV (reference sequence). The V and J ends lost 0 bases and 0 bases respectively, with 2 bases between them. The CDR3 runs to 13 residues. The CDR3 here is CASSLSANYGYTF. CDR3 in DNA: TGTGCCAGCAGTTTATCCGCTAACTATGGCTACACCTTC.

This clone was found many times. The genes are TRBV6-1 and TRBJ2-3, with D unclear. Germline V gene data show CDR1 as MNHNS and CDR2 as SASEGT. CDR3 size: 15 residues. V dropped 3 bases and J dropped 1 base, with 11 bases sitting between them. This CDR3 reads CASSELGSGTDTQYF. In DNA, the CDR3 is TGTGCCAGCAGTGAGCTAGGATCGGGCACAGATACGCAGTATTTT.

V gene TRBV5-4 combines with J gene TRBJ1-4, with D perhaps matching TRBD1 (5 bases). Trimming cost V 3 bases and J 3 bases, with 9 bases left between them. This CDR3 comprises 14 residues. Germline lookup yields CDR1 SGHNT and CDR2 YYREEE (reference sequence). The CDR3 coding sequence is TGTGCCAGCAGCTCTGGACAAGCTAATGAAAAACTGTTTTTT. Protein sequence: CASSSGQANEKLFF. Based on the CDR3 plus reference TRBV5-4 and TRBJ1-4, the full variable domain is ETGVTQSPTHLIKTRGQQVTLRCSSQSGHNTVSWYQQALGQGPQFIFQYYREEENGRGNFPPRFSGLQFPNYSSELNVNALELDDSALYLCASSSGQANEKLFFGSGTQLSVL.

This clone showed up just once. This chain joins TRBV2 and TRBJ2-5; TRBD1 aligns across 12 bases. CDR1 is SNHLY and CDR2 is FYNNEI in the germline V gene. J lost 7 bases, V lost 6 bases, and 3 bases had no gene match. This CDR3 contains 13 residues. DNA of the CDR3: TGTGCCAGCAGAGGGACAGGGGGCGCGACCCAGTACTTC. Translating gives CASRGTGGATQYF. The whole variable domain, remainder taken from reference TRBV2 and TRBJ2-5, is EPEVTQTPSHQVTQMGQEVILRCVPISNHLYFYWYRQILGQKVEFLVSFYNNEISEKSEIFDDQFSVERPDGSNFTLKIRSTKLEDSAMYFCASRGTGGATQYFGPGTRLLVL.